A selection of T cell receptor beta chains follows, all from one sample in a study of T cell responses to AZD1222 COVID-19 vaccine. Only in-frame clones appear in the TCRdb table, and some are missing; sequencing was by immunoSEQ multiplex PCR. This sample carries 200,000 or so clones, 80% to 95% of them seen once, and the ten largest clones take more than 0.8%. The source was peripheral blood, collected 28 days after the second AZD1222 dose. These receptors were taken from an adult who received the AZD1222 COVID-19 vaccine. Each CDR3 is given with its conserved first and last residue. Each record gives: D gene, J gene, V gene, clone size, CDR3 protein, CDR3 DNA. A D gene is named only where the DNA matches it firmly. Size tells how often a clone was seen (once, few, many) or the class of an expanded clone, and some rows leave it out.

>TRBD1|TRBJ1-1|TRBV9|-
CASSPTWDSEAFF
TGTGCCAGCAGCCCTACCTGGGACAGTGAAGCTTTCTTT
>-|TRBJ2-4|TRBV29-1|-
CSVNDPLAKNIQYF
TGCAGCGTCAACGATCCACTAGCCAAAAACATTCAGTACTTC
>-|TRBJ2-7|TRBV2|-
CASIDSRSTYEQYF
TGTGCCAGCATCGACTCACGTTCTACCTACGAGCAGTACTTC
>-|TRBJ1-1|TRBV6-5|-
CASSSSQGNTEAFF
TGTGCCAGCAGTTCGTCCCAGGGGAACACTGAAGCTTTCTTT
>TRBD1|TRBJ1-1|TRBV9|-
CASSVGGTGVGAFF
TGTGCCAGCAGCGTAGGAGGGACAGGGGTGGGAGCTTTCTTT
>-|TRBJ1-1|TRBV28|-
CASAEGMNTEAFF
TGTGCCAGCGCCGAGGGAATGAACACTGAAGCTTTCTTT
>-|TRBJ1-3|TRBV2|-
CASNTQGTSGNTIYF
TGTGCCAGCAACACTCAGGGCACCTCTGGAAACACCATATATTTT
>-|TRBJ1-6|TRBV4-3|-
CASSQDGQGYSPLHF
TGCGCCAGCAGCCAAGATGGGCAGGGGTACTCACCCCTCCACTTT
>-|TRBJ2-7|TRBV27|-
CASRVSDSYEQYF
TGTGCCAGCAGGGTCTCGGACAGCTACGAGCAGTACTTC
>-|TRBJ1-2|TRBV2|-
CASSEGPQANYGYTF
TGTGCCAGCAGTGAGGGCCCACAAGCTAACTATGGCTACACCTTC
>TRBD1|TRBJ1-2|TRBV5-1|-
CASSLGGGEYGYTF
TGCGCCAGCAGCTTAGGGGGCGGTGAATATGGCTACACCTTC
>-|TRBJ2-2|TRBV29-1|-
CSVGSDRHSNTGELFF
TGCAGCGTTGGGTCGGACCGCCACTCGAACACCGGGGAGCTGTTTTTT
>TRBD1|TRBJ1-1|TRBV28|-
CASRKPGQGLNTEAFF
TGTGCCAGCAGGAAACCGGGACAGGGGTTGAACACTGAAGCTTTCTTT
>-|TRBJ1-1|TRBV7-8|-
CASSRRAFSTEAFF
TGTGCCAGCAGTAGGAGGGCATTTTCCACTGAAGCTTTCTTT
>-|TRBJ2-7|TRBV19|once
CASSRKSPAYEQYF
TGTGCCAGTAGCCGCAAGAGCCCAGCCTACGAGCAGTACTTC
>-|TRBJ1-1|TRBV11-2|-
CASSLVGGNTEAFF
TGTGCCAGCAGCTTAGTGGGTGGGAACACTGAAGCTTTCTTT
>-|TRBJ1-2|TRBV25-1|-
CASSESSRGSGGYTF
TGTGCCAGCAGTGAATCGAGTAGGGGAAGCGGTGGCTACACCTTC
>-|TRBJ2-3|TRBV19|-
CASTDRPVGDTQYF
TGTGCCAGTACCGACCGACCCGTGGGAGATACGCAGTATTTT
>-|TRBJ2-1|TRBV28|-
CASSLHTPIGEQFF
TGTGCCAGCAGTCTGCACACTCCGATAGGTGAGCAGTTCTTC
>TRBD2|TRBJ2-5|TRBV18|-
CASSPTGGAETQYF
TGTGCCAGCTCACCCACCGGGGGGGCGGAGACCCAGTACTTC
>TRBD1|TRBJ1-6|TRBV12-3/TRBV12-4|few
CASSLGQGTPLHF
TGTGCCAGCAGTTTGGGACAGGGGACACCCCTCCACTTT
>TRBD2|TRBJ2-1|TRBV20-1|-
CSASGALAGSSYNEQFF
TGCAGTGCTAGTGGGGCACTAGCGGGGAGCTCCTACAATGAGCAGTTCTTC
>TRBD1|TRBJ2-1|TRBV2|-
CASSDGTDYNEQFF
TGTGCCAGCAGTGATGGGACAGACTACAATGAGCAGTTCTTC
>-|TRBJ1-3|TRBV7-2|-
CASSLNPAALSGNTIYF
TGTGCCAGCAGCTTAAATCCCGCAGCACTCTCTGGAAACACCATATATTTT
>-|TRBJ1-1|TRBV10-3|-
CAISTLWGSDVGFF
TGTGCCATCAGTACCTTGTGGGGGTCGGATGTTGGTTTCTTT
>TRBD1|TRBJ1-4|TRBV5-4|-
CASSDRDRGGQEKLFF
TGTGCCAGCAGCGACCGGGACAGGGGGGGACAGGAAAAACTGTTTTTT
>TRBD1|TRBJ1-3|TRBV7-2|-
CASSLTGASSGNTIYF
TGTGCCAGCAGCCTTACAGGGGCGTCCTCTGGAAACACCATATATTTT
>-|TRBJ2-1|TRBV5-1|-
CASSGRGMVNEQFF
TGCGCCAGCAGCGGCCGGGGGATGGTCAATGAGCAGTTCTTC
>-|TRBJ1-5|TRBV6-2/TRBV6-3|few
CASSDQSNQPQHF
TGTGCCAGCAGTGATCAGAGCAATCAGCCCCAGCATTTT
>-|TRBJ1-6|TRBV5-4|-
CASSLDLNSPLHF
TGTGCCAGCAGCTTGGATCTTAATTCACCCCTCCACTTT
>TRBD1|TRBJ1-5|TRBV5-5|-
CASSYGQGVGQPQHF
TGTGCCAGCAGCTATGGACAGGGGGTCGGTCAGCCCCAGCATTTT
>-|TRBJ2-5|TRBV28|-
CAIRILETQYF
TGTGCCATCAGGATTCTCGAGACCCAGTACTTC
>TRBD1|TRBJ1-6|TRBV3-1/TRBV3-2|-
CASRPPDRISPLHF
TGTGCCAGCAGGCCCCCGGACAGGATTTCACCCCTCCACTTT
>TRBD1|TRBJ1-2|TRBV4-1|-
CASSAPGQGAWGYTF
TGCGCCAGCTCAGCACCGGGACAGGGTGCGTGGGGCTACACCTTC
>-|TRBJ1-1|TRBV18|-
CASSIQGGNVDTEAFF
TGTGCCAGCTCAATCCAGGGTGGGAATGTCGACACTGAAGCTTTCTTT
>-|TRBJ1-1|TRBV28|-
CASQPSMNTEAFF
TGTGCCAGCCAACCCTCAATGAACACTGAAGCTTTCTTT
>TRBD1|TRBJ2-7|TRBV12-5|-
CASGFTGDNEQYF
TGTGCTAGTGGTTTCACAGGGGACAACGAGCAGTACTTC
>-|TRBJ1-5|TRBV7-9|-
CASSDQRNQPQHF
TGTGCCAGCAGCGACCAGCGCAATCAGCCCCAGCATTTT
>-|TRBJ1-2|TRBV12-3/TRBV12-4|-
CASSLANYGYTF
TGTGCCAGCAGTTTGGCTAACTATGGCTACACCTTC
>-|TRBJ2-6|TRBV21-1|once
CASSKFSCPAGPSSGANVLTF
TGTGCCAGCAGCAAATTCTCATGTCCGGCAGGGCCTAGCTCTGGGGCCAACGTCCTGACTTTC
>-|TRBJ1-2|TRBV10-3|-
CAISVGSRSNYGYTF
TGTGCCATCAGTGTCGGGTCCCGGAGCAACTATGGCTACACCTTC
>-|TRBJ1-6|TRBV7-2|-
CASSLGVNSPLHF
TGTGCCAGCAGCTTAGGGGTAAATTCACCCCTCCACTTT
>TRBD1|TRBJ2-3|TRBV11-2|-
CASSLVTGWGDTQYF
TGTGCCAGCAGCTTGGTGACAGGGTGGGGAGATACGCAGTATTTT
>-|TRBJ1-5|TRBV6-5|-
CASSHGGVGGQPQHF
TGTGCCAGCAGTCACGGGGGGGTCGGAGGCCAGCCCCAGCATTTT
>-|TRBJ1-5|TRBV7-2|-
CASSLVGSNQPQHF
TGTGCCAGCAGCTTAGTTGGTAGCAATCAGCCCCAGCATTTT
>TRBD1|TRBJ1-2|TRBV18|-
CASSPGTGDYGYTF
TGTGCCAGCTCACCAGGGACAGGGGACTATGGCTACACCTTC
>-|TRBJ1-2|TRBV5-1|-
CASSLEEGRGGYTF
TGCGCCAGCAGCTTGGAGGAGGGAAGAGGTGGCTACACCTTC
>-|TRBJ1-5|TRBV3-1/TRBV3-2|once
CASSQGDQPQHF
TGTGCCAGCAGCCAAGGAGACCAGCCCCAGCATTTT
>-|TRBJ1-5|TRBV5-1|-
CASSAVAGADQPQHF
TGCGCCAGCAGCGCCGTTGCAGGGGCTGATCAGCCCCAGCATTTT